This entry is about one TCR beta chain. Its antigen is as yet unknown. RNA transcripts provided the template for amplifying TCR beta CDR3 regions. Investigators did first-round RT-PCR with HTBI primers, then second-round multiplex PCR. MiXCR was run by TCRdb on the multiplex PCR reads, yielding one entry per CDR3 protein. The data hold around 520,000 distinct CDR3 sequences, with about 35% observed a single time. The germline CDR1 and CDR2 sequences are WSHSY and SAAADI. The V segment lost 10 bases and the J segment 4 bases; nucleotides outside the gene matches: 7. This CDR3 is 13 amino acids long. These data are taken from a study of Graves' ophthalmopathy and Graves' hyperthyroidism. Study-level findings and limits: Most thyroid-expanded clonotypes exceeding 0.001 frequency were also found in blood.

This receptor was identified in an adult man with Graves' hyperthyroidism. The specimen sequenced was peripheral blood or thyroid tissue (not recorded which). V is TRBV10-2 and J is TRBJ2-5, with 9 bases fitting TRBD1. CDR3 sequence: CATTGGHLETQYF. The DNA for the CDR3 is TGCGCCACCACAGGGGGCCATTTAGAGACCCAGTACTTC.